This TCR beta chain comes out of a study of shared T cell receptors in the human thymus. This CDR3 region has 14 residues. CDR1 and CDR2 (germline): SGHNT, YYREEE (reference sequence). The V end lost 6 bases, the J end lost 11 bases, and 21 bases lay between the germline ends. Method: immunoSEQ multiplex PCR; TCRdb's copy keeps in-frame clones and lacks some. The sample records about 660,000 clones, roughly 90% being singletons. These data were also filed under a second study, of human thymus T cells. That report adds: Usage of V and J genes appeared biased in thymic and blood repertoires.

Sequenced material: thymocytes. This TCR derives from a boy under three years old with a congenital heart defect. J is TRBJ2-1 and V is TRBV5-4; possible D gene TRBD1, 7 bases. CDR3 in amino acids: CASTWDGRDRKQFF. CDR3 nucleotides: TGTGCCAGCACCTGGGACGGGCGGGACAGAAAGCAGTTCTTC.